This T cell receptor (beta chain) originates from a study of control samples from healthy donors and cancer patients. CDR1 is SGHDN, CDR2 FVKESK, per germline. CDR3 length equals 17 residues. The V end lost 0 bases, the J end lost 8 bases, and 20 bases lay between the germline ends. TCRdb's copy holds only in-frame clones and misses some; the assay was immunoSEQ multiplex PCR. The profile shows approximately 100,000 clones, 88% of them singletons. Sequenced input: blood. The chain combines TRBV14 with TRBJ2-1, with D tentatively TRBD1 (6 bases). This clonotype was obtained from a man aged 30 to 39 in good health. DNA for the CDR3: TGTGCCAGCAGCCAAGACCGATCGGGACACGGATCGTATGAGCAGTTCTTC. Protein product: CASSQDRSGHGSYEQFF.